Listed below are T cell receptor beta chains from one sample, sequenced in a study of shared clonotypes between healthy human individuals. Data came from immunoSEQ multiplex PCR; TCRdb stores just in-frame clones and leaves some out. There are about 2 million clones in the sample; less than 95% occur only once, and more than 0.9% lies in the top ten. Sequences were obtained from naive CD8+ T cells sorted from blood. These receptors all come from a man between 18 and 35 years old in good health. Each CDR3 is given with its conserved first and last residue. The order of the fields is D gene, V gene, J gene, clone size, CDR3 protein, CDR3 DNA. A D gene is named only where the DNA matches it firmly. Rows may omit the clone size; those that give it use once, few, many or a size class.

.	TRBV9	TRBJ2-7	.	CASSPEGGGQYEQYF	TGTGCCAGCAGCCCCGAAGGGGGGGGGCAATACGAGCAGTACTTC
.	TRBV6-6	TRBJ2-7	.	CASTDLGDSYEQYF	TGTGCCAGCACCGACTTAGGGGACTCCTACGAGCAGTACTTC
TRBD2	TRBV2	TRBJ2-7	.	CASRTNKRGDYEQYF	TGTGCCAGCAGGACTAACAAGCGGGGGGACTACGAGCAGTACTTC
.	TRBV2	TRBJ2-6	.	CASLHDGSGANVLTF	TGTGCCAGCCTCCACGACGGCTCTGGGGCCAACGTCCTGACTTTC
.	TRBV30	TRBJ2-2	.	CAWSAGTLITGELFF	TGTGCCTGGAGTGCCGGGACTTTAATTACCGGGGAGCTGTTTTTT
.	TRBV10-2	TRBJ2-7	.	CASSDYNPYEQYF	TGCGCCAGCAGTGATTACAACCCCTACGAGCAGTACTTC
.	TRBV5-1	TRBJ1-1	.	CASSPQALMNTEAFF	TGCGCCAGCAGCCCACAGGCTCTTATGAACACTGAAGCTTTCTTT
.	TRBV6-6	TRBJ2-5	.	CASKQETQYF	TGTGCCAGCAAACAAGAGACCCAGTACTTC
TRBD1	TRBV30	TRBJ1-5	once	CAGDRGGNQPQHF	TGTGCCGGGGACAGGGGTGGCAATCAGCCCCAGCATTTT
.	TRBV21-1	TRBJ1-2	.	CASSNWTRHGYTF	TGTGCCAGCAGCAATTGGACGCGTCATGGCTACACCTTC
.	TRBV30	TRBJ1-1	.	CAWNELNTEAFF	TGTGCCTGGAACGAGCTGAACACTGAAGCTTTCTTT
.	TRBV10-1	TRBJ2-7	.	CASSPLGDYEQYF	TGCGCCAGCAGTCCCCTCGGTGACTACGAGCAGTACTTC
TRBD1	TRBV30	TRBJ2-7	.	CAWSVQGTPTYEQYF	TGTGCCTGGAGTGTACAGGGGACACCAACCTACGAGCAGTACTTC
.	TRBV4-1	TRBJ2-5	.	CASSQVRGREGPQETQYF	TGCGCCAGCAGCCAAGTCCGGGGCAGGGAAGGACCACAAGAGACCCAGTACTTC
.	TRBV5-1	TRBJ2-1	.	CASSGSGPYNEQFF	TGCGCCAGCAGCGGGAGCGGGCCCTACAATGAGCAGTTCTTC
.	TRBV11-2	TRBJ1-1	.	CASSPEVGIQAFF	TGTGCCAGCAGCCCCGAGGTAGGAATTCAAGCTTTCTTT
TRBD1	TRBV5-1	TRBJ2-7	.	CASSLRQGTSYEQYF	TGCGCCAGCAGCTTACGACAGGGTACTTCCTACGAGCAGTACTTC
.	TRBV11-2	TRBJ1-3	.	CASSLDGPGPGNTIYF	TGTGCCAGCAGCTTAGATGGCCCAGGGCCTGGAAACACCATATATTTT
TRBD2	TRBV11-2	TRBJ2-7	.	CASSENRDYSYEQYF	TGTGCCAGCAGCGAAAACCGGGACTACTCCTACGAGCAGTACTTC
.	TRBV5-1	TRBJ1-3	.	CASSPGTDSGNTIYF	TGCGCCAGCAGCCCGGGGACGGACTCTGGAAACACCATATATTTT
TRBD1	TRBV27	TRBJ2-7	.	CASSSPGTGFTEQYF	TGTGCCAGCAGTTCGCCCGGGACAGGGTTTACCGAGCAGTACTTC
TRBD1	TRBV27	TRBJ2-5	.	CASRADSGQEETQYF	TGTGCCAGCAGAGCCGATTCGGGACAGGAAGAGACCCAGTACTTC
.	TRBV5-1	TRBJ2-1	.	CASSLVGAGNEQFF	TGCGCCAGCAGCTTGGTAGGGGCAGGCAATGAGCAGTTCTTC